In this sample, the clone carrying this T cell receptor (beta chain) turned up many times. Its antigen is undetermined. Assay used: immunoSEQ multiplex PCR; TCRdb lists only in-frame clones, some missing. This sample has 2,100 or so clones, with roughly 18% found just once. These data belong to a study of T cells in localized non-small cell lung cancer. There are 13 residues in the CDR3. Trimming shortened V by 4 bases and J by 7 bases, and 13 bases separated the two germline ends. Germline V gene data show CDR1 as SGHTA and CDR2 as FQGNSA. Study outcomes and limitations: Of the tissues analyzed, uninvolved adjacent lung showed maximal T cell clonality, greater than tumor. Higher blood T cell density tracked longer overall survival.

The source of this sequence is a man between 40 and 70 years old with stage I squamous cell lung carcinoma. The sequences come from lung tumor tissue, collected before any cancer treatment. This chain links TRBV7-2 with TRBJ2-5, with D possibly being TRBD2 (7 bases). CDR3 in DNA: TGTGCCAGCAGCTCGGGGGGCGGTGGGACCCAGTACTTC. Translating gives CASSSGGGGTQYF. The whole variable domain, remainder taken from reference TRBV7-2 and TRBJ2-5, is GAGVSQSPSNKVTEKGKDVELRCDPISGHTALYWYRQSLGQGLEFLIYFQGNSAPDKSGLPSDRFSAERTGGSVSTLTIQRTQQEDSAVYLCASSSGGGGTQYFGPGTRLLVL.